This entry is about one T cell receptor beta chain. Its antigen is as yet unknown. There are 16 residues in the CDR3. Trimming at V came to 6 bases and at J to 4 bases, leaving 12 bases not matched to a gene. Germline assignment: CDR1 MNHEY and CDR2 SMNVEV (reference sequence). The entry originates in a study of cytomegalovirus exposure and HLA in healthy donors. At the level of the study: Among the 398 genotyped donors, approximately 81% were placed in the Caucasian-associated ancestry cluster.

60 Vbeta and 13 Jbeta primers were used in PCR. The table came from immunoSEQ multiplex PCR; TCRdb's copy has only in-frame clones and leaves some out. The sample includes around 250,000 clones, 70% to 90% of them seen just once. The study, taken as a whole, reports: Within the data, a cluster of highly shared sequence variants was likely a sequencing artifact. Association of 15,000 to 20,000 TCR beta sequences with HLA alleles was found at 0.05 false discovery rate in a later analysis. CMV serostatus was the sole immune exposure data available.

The chain couples TRBV27 to TRBJ1-1, with 9 bases fitting TRBD1. Sequencing input: PBMCs. This clonotype was obtained from a woman aged 55-70 years in good health and CMV-seropositive. The CDR3 DNA reads TGTGCCAGCAGCCGGGACAGGGAGAAGTGGGGCACTGAAGCTTTCTTT. It codes for CASSRDREKWGTEAFF.